This passage covers 20 T cell receptor beta chains from one sample sequenced in a study of CD4 and CD8 cells across lung adenocarcinoma regions. TCRdb processed the PCR reads anew with MiXCR; each CDR3 protein has one entry. The sample has about 12,000 distinct CDR3 sequences; approximately 50% are singletons. The sequenced material came from CD8+ T cells from the margin of a lung tumor. The receptors were sampled from a male donor with lung adenocarcinoma. The CD4 and CD8 labels of this study may be unreliable.

The sample holds a few counts of this clonotype. V and J are TRBV6-5 and TRBJ2-3; D not resolved. Per germline, CDR1 MNHEY and CDR2 SVGAGI. Trimming stripped 8 bases from V and 0 bases from J, with 9 bases between. The length of the CDR3 is 13 residues. The CDR3 spells CASLVSSTDTQYF. DNA of the CDR3: TGTGCCAGCCTGGTTTCGAGCACAGATACGCAGTATTTT.

The chain has TRBV6-2 or TRBV6-3 and TRBJ2-5, with a weak D call TRBD1 (5 bases). Germline loops: CDR1 MNHEY, CDR2 SVGEGT. V lost 2 bases and J 8 bases, leaving 24 bases between the germline ends. This CDR3 has 17 amino acids. The CDR3 sequence is CASSYGHAVLDKNTQYF. CDR3 in DNA: TGTGCCAGCAGTTACGGGCATGCTGTGCTGGACAAAAACACCCAGTACTTC.

The chain is built from TRBV10-3 and TRBJ2-3, with no clear D. The last part of the DNA fits TRBJ2-5 better; the J call may be wrong. CDR3 length: 14 residues. CDR1 and CDR2 (germline): ENHRY, SYGVKD. CDR3 in DNA: TGTGCCGCGCGCAGGCTCGCGGACCCAGATACCCAGTACTTC. It codes for CAARRLADPDTQYF.

V and J are TRBV7-2 and TRBJ2-1; tentative D call: TRBD1 (5 bases). The CDR3 sequence is 15 residues long. Trimming stripped 5 bases from V and 2 bases from J, with 13 bases between. CDR1 is SGHTA, CDR2 FQGNSA, per germline. The CDR3 DNA reads TGTGCCAGCAGCAAAAGGACACAAACCTACAATGAGCAGTTCTTC. Amino acid sequence: CASSKRTQTYNEQFF.

The CDR3 sequence is CGGSGGLAKNIQYF. Here the CDR3 DNA reads TGTGGCGGCAGTGGGGGACTAGCCAAAAACATTCAGTACTTC. This chain uses TRBV6-4 with TRBJ2-4; D might be TRBD2 (6 bases). CDR1 is MRHNA and CDR2 is SNTAGT in the germline V gene. There are 14 residues in the CDR3.

The V call is TRBV6-5, the J call TRBJ2-1; 11 positions match TRBD1. Germline assignment: CDR1 MNHEY and CDR2 SVGAGI. The ends lost 4 bases at V and 7 bases at J; junction bases unmatched: 3. The CDR3 is 14 residues long. CDR3 sequence: CASSSGTGGNEQFF. The CDR3 DNA follows: TGTGCCAGCAGTTCCGGGACAGGGGGGAATGAGCAGTTCTTC.

This clonotype ranks as medium-sized. The gene calls are TRBV10-1 and TRBJ2-1; D is perhaps TRBD2 (5 bases). Between the trimmed V and J ends, which lost 3 bases and 10 bases, there was a span of 22 bases. Germline values: CDR1 WNHNN, CDR2 SYGVQD (reference sequence). The CDR3 totals 16 residues. The CDR3 DNA sequence: TGCGCCAGCAGTGATAAAGTCGGGGAGATCCGTCCCGAGCAGTTCTTC. Translation: CASSDKVGEIRPEQFF.

V is TRBV5-4 and J is TRBJ2-1; D is possibly TRBD1 (5 bases). The CDR3 has 15 residues. Germline V gives CDR1 SGHNT, CDR2 YYREEE (reference sequence). Trimming shortened V by 2 bases and J by 12 bases, and 21 bases separated the two germline ends. The CDR3 region has the DNA TGTGCCAGCAGCTTTGAGGCGCAAAATAGCCAGGGGCAGTTCTTC. Its translation: CASSFEAQNSQGQFF. Full variable domain (outside the CDR3, taken from reference TRBV5-4 and TRBJ2-1): ETGVTQSPTHLIKTRGQQVTLRCSSQSGHNTVSWYQQALGQGPQFIFQYYREEENGRGNFPPRFSGLQFPNYSSELNVNALELDDSALYLCASSFEAQNSQGQFFGPGTRLTVL.

A word on this clonotype: One end of the junction does not line up with germline, which may come from a read error. V gene TRBV6-1 combines with J gene TRBJ2-2, with D perhaps matching TRBD1 (6 bases). Germline CDR1 is MNHNS and CDR2 is SASEGT. This CDR3 spans 17 amino acids. As DNA, the CDR3 is TGTGCCAGCAGACAAGGGCAGGCGTGTGCGAATTACAGGGAGCTGTTTTTC. Residues: CASRQGQACANYRELFF.

Here the CDR3 reads CAWNRRAGGSEQFF. The CDR3 bases are TGTGCCTGGAATAGGAGGGCGGGAGGGAGTGAGCAGTTCTTC. The rearrangement joins TRBV30 to TRBJ2-1; TRBD2 matches 9 bases. The CDR3 is made up of 14 amino acids. CDR1 is GTSNPN and CDR2 is SVGIG in the germline V gene (reference sequence). The V segment lost 4 bases and the J segment 9 bases; nucleotides outside the gene matches: 10.

This clonotype came up a few times. This chain links TRBV6-1 with TRBJ2-1; 7 positions agree with TRBD1. The germline V gene has CDR1 MNHNS and CDR2 SASEGT. This CDR3 is built from 20 residues. J lost 0 bases, V lost 4 bases, and 18 bases had no gene match. The CDR3 sequence: CASSGSGTDAYFHSYNEQFF. The DNA of the CDR3 is TGTGCCAGCAGTGGCTCCGGGACAGACGCTTATTTCCACTCCTACAATGAGCAGTTCTTC.

The chain joins TRBV6-1 to TRBJ2-4, with TRBD2 as a possible D gene (7 bases). This CDR3 has 16 residues. V was trimmed by 0 bases and J by 8 bases, leaving 17 bases between them. CDR1 MNHNS and CDR2 SASEGT come from the germline V gene. CDR3 amino acids: CASSEAMGAGRDIQYF. The DNA for the CDR3 is TGTGCCAGCAGTGAAGCTATGGGGGCAGGGAGGGACATTCAGTACTTC.

This clonotype was counted at least ten times. Being one base from a much bigger clone, this may be a read error. The chain recombines TRBV9 with TRBJ2-1, with 16 bases fitting TRBD2. The DNA end is a closer match to TRBJ2-7, so the J assignment may be wrong. Germline CDR1 and CDR2: SGDLS and YYNGEE. The CDR3 runs to 20 residues. The CDR3 protein is CASSHPFGTSGRATYNEQYF. The DNA of the CDR3 is TGTGCCAGCAGCCACCCGTTCGGGACTAGCGGGAGGGCCACCTACAATGAGCAGTACTTC.

The sample holds a few counts of this clonotype. The rearrangement uses TRBV6-1 and TRBJ2-5; D is perhaps TRBD1 or TRBD2 (5 bases each). CDR1 is MNHNS, CDR2 SASEGT, per germline. CDR3 length: 13 amino acids. V dropped 6 bases and J dropped 4 bases, with 12 bases sitting between them. CDR3 region: CASSPTRGETQYF. In DNA form, the CDR3 reads TGTGCCAGCAGCCCAACTAGGGGAGAGACCCAGTACTTC.

In this sample, this clonotype turned up many times. The chain has TRBV7-2 and TRBJ2-2; TRBD1 or TRBD2 may be the D gene (7 bases each). The ends were cut back, 5 bases at V and 0 bases at J, with 19 bases in the middle. This CDR3 spans 18 amino acids. Germline CDR1 and CDR2: SGHTA and FQGNSA. As DNA, the CDR3 is TGTGCCAGCAGCCAGGGACAGCCGGGACTAACGAACACCGGGGAGCTGTTTTTT. This gives the protein CASSQGQPGLTNTGELFF.

This clonotype was picked up a small number of times. V is TRBV19 and J is TRBJ2-5; D gene unclear. Germline V gene sequence: CDR1 LNHDA, CDR2 SQIVND (reference sequence). This CDR3 has 15 amino acids. Trimming stripped 3 bases from V and 1 base from J, with 12 bases between. In DNA form, the CDR3 reads TGTGCCAGTAGTATTTCGACGTCGCGCCAAGAGACCCAGTACTTC. It specifies CASSISTSRQETQYF. Using reference TRBV19 and TRBJ2-5 for the parts outside the CDR3, the full variable domain is DGGITQSPKYLFRKEGQNVTLSCEQNLNHDAMYWYRQDPGQGLRLIYYSQIVNDFQKGDIAEGYSVSREKKESFPLTVTSAQKNPTAFYLCASSISTSRQETQYFGPGTRLLVL.

This clonotype is termed medium-sized. The chain recombines TRBV6-6 with TRBJ1-5; D not resolved. The CDR3 spans 15 residues. V lost 6 bases to trimming and J lost 4 bases, with 16 bases between them. In germline, CDR1 is MNHNY, CDR2 SVGAGI (reference sequence). Here the CDR3 reads CASSSDLLGNQPQHF. The CDR3, as DNA: TGTGCCAGCAGCTCAGACCTCCTCGGGAATCAGCCCCAGCATTTT.

The count of this clonotype is one. The chain has TRBV6-1 and TRBJ2-5, with 11 positions matching TRBD1. This CDR3 is 18 amino acids long. The V segment lost 1 base and the J segment 1 base; nucleotides outside the gene matches: 8. Germline V gene data show CDR1 as MNHNS and CDR2 as SASEGT. In DNA form, the CDR3 reads TGTGCCAGCAGTGAAGTTGTCGGGACAGGGGGATTCCAAGAGACCCAGTACTTC. Its protein is CASSEVVGTGGFQETQYF.

This clonotype was detected once. The chain recombines TRBV10-3 with TRBJ2-5; perhaps D is TRBD1 or TRBD2 (6 bases each). CDR3 size: 14 residues. Germline values: CDR1 ENHRY, CDR2 SYGVKD. CDR3 sequence reads: CAGTGGRGQETQYF. Written as DNA, the CDR3 is TGTGCGGGGACCGGGGGCCGGGGCCAAGAGACCCAGTACTTC.

This clonotype was found a few times. The chain has TRBV6-2 or TRBV6-3 and TRBJ2-5, with D perhaps matching TRBD2 (5 bases). The assigned J gene may be wrong: the sequence end matches TRBJ2-7 better. Germline loops: CDR1 MNHEY, CDR2 SVGEGT. The CDR3 has 16 residues. CDR3 in DNA: TGTGCCAGCAGTAAACTAGGAGGCGGCCATTCCTACGAGCAGTACTTC. Residues: CASSKLGGGHSYEQYF.